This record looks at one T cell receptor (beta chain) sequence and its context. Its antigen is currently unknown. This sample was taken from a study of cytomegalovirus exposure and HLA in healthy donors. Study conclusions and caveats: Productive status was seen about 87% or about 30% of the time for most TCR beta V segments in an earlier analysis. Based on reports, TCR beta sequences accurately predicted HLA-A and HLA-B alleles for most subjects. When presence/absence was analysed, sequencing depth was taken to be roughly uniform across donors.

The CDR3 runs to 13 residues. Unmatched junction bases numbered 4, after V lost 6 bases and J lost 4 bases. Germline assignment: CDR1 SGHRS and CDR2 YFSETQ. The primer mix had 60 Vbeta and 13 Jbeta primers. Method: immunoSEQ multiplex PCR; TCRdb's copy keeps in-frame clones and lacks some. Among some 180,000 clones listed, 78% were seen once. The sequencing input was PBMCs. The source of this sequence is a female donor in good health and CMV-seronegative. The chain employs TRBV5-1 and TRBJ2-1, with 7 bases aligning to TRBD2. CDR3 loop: CASTSGDYNEQFF. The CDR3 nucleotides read TGCGCCAGCACGAGCGGGGATTACAATGAGCAGTTCTTC.